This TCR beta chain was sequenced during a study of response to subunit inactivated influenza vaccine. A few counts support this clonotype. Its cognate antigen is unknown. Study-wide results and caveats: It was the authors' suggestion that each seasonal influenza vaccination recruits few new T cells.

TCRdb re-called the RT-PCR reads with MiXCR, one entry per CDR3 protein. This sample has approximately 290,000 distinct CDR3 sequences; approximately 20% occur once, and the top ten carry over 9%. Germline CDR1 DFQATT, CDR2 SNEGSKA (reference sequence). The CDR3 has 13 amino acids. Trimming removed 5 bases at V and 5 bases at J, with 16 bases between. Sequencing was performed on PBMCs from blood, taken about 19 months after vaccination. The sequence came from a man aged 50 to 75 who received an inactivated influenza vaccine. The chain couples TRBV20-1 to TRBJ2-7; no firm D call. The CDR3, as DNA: TGCAGTGCTCAGCCTAGTACGGTCAACGAGCAGTACTTC. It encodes CSAQPSTVNEQYF.